One sample yielded the 2 T cell receptor beta chains listed below, sequenced in a study of blood T cell repertoires in COVID-19. TCRdb keeps only in-frame clones here, not all; method: immunoSEQ multiplex PCR. The sample lists under 200,000 clones, roughly 90% occurring once. The sequencing sample was made of peripheral blood. These receptors were collected from a young man with acute or convalescent COVID-19.

This chain connects TRBV28 to TRBJ1-1, with 10 bases fitting TRBD1. The J segment lost 2 bases and the V segment lost 7 bases, leaving 10 bases of the junction unmatched. There are 16 residues in the CDR3. CDR1 MDHEN and CDR2 SYDVKM come from the germline V gene. The CDR3 DNA reads as TGTGCCAGCAACCGGGACAGGGGTAGGATTAACACTGAAGCTTTCTTT. Protein sequence: CASNRDRGRINTEAFF.

This rearrangement joins TRBV5-1 to TRBJ2-5, with D tentatively TRBD1 (5 bases). V dropped 0 bases and J dropped 1 base, with 10 bases sitting between them. Germline V gene lookup returns CDR1 SGHRS and CDR2 YFSETQ. The length of the CDR3 is 15 residues. DNA for the CDR3: TGCGCCAGCAGCTTGGAGGGGCCTACCCAAGAGACCCAGTACTTC. This sequence encodes CASSLEGPTQETQYF.